This T cell receptor (beta chain) was captured by sequencing in a study of identical twins. Study-level findings and limits: Without tracking the same donors, conclusions rested on cross-sectional statistical analysis. Insertion counts were lower in abundant cord blood beta clonotypes, a trend that memory repertoires did not show.

TCRdb passed the 5' RACE reads through MiXCR, listing each CDR3 protein once. The repertoire has 750,000 to 950,000 distinct CDR3 sequences, 9% to 15% of them found once; the top ten carry around 1.5%. A note on this clonotype: Antigen unknown.

Germline loops: CDR1 SQVTM, CDR2 ANQGSEA. The V gene lost 7 bases and the J gene lost 4 bases, with 13 bases spanning the gap. This CDR3 contains 12 residues. All donors comprised healthy Caucasians. The same data also contributed to another study, on yellow fever vaccine responses in identical twins. That source notes: Twins' vaccine T cell responses reportedly seemed partly convergent and partly personalized.

Sequencing used PBMCs. This receptor was taken from a woman aged 18-29 years in good health. The genes are TRBV29-1 and TRBJ2-5; D remains unclear. The DNA of the CDR3 is TGCAGCGGGGCCGAAGGGCGAGAGACCCAGTACTTC. Its protein product is CSGAEGRETQYF.